The 18 T cell receptor beta chains listed next were all sequenced from one sample in a study of shared clonotypes between healthy human individuals. TCRdb keeps only in-frame clones here, not all; method: immunoSEQ multiplex PCR. The sample comprises some 2.1 million clones, about 95% of which are singletons, and about 1.1% rests with the top ten. CD8 cells classed as naive were CD45RO-negative and positively selected for CCR7, excluding terminally differentiated effector memory CD45RA+ cells. Sequenced material: naive CD8+ T cells sorted from blood. The receptors shown here come from a man between 18 and 29 years old in good health.

The rearrangement links TRBV19 to TRBJ1-1; 9 positions match TRBD1. The germline gives CDR1 LNHDA, CDR2 SQIVND (reference sequence). V shed 0 bases and J 5 bases; nucleotides not matched to a gene: 10. The CDR3 extends over 17 amino acids. CDR3 nucleotides: TGTGCCAGTAGTATAGACCAAACCGGGACAGGGCAAACTGAAGCTTTCTTT. This encodes CASSIDQTGTGQTEAFF.

The genes are TRBV5-1 and TRBJ1-4; 10 nucleotides agree with TRBD1. Trimming cost V 1 base and J 2 bases; bases outside gene matches: 14. Germline CDR1 reads SGHRS; CDR2 reads YFSETQ. This CDR3 is 20 amino acids long. CDR3 nucleotide sequence: TGCGCCAGCAGCTTGAAAGCCAGCCGGGACAGGGGAAACACTAATGAAAAACTGTTTTTT. It encodes CASSLKASRDRGNTNEKLFF.

As to this clone: The sample carries other DNA sequences with the same CDR3. The rearrangement uses TRBV18 and TRBJ2-7, with TRBD1 as a possible D gene (5 bases). V was trimmed by 3 bases and J by 3 bases, leaving 9 bases between them. Per the germline V gene, CDR1 is KGHSH and CDR2 is LQKENI. The CDR3 spans 13 residues. CDR3 nucleotides: TGTGCCAGCTCACCCCCAGACAGCTACGAGCAGTACTTC. It encodes CASSPPDSYEQYF.

The chain joins TRBV9 to TRBJ1-2; 10 bases match TRBD1. After removal of 3 bases from V and 8 bases from J, the junction contained 7 bases not matched to a gene. This CDR3 is built from 14 residues. Germline lookup yields CDR1 SGDLS and CDR2 YYNGEE. CDR3 in amino acids: CASSGQGAGGGYTF. CDR3 in DNA: TGTGCCAGCAGCGGACAGGGGGCTGGAGGAGGCTACACCTTC.

The J gene is TRBJ1-5, the V gene TRBV15; maybe TRBD1 (5 bases). Germline V lookup: CDR1 LNHNV, CDR2 YYDKDF (reference sequence). The V and J ends lost 3 bases and 2 bases respectively, with 14 bases between them. This CDR3 is 16 amino acids long. The CDR3, as DNA: TGTGCCACCAGCAGCGAGGGACTTTTAGGCAATCAGCCCCAGCATTTT. It encodes CATSSEGLLGNQPQHF.

Only one count was recorded for this clone. The chain employs TRBV5-1 and TRBJ1-1, with 7 bases aligning to TRBD1. Germline CDR1 reads SGHRS; CDR2 reads YFSETQ. The CDR3 sequence is 14 residues long. The V segment lost 7 bases and the J segment 3 bases; nucleotides outside the gene matches: 9. In DNA form, the CDR3 reads TGCGCCAGCTCCGACAGGGATGAGGACACTGAAGCTTTCTTT. Encoded protein: CASSDRDEDTEAFF.

V usage is TRBV6-1 and J usage is TRBJ1-2; TRBD1 matches at 7 bases. Germline loops: CDR1 MNHNS, CDR2 SASEGT. The CDR3 runs 15 residues. The ends lost 4 bases at V and 4 bases at J; junction bases unmatched: 9. CDR3 DNA sequence: TGTGCCAGCAGTGGACGGACAGGAGTGTCCTATGGCTACACCTTC. Protein sequence: CASSGRTGVSYGYTF.

Only one count was recorded for this clone. The chain has TRBV9 and TRBJ2-2; 8 bases agree with TRBD2. The CDR3 loop spans 16 amino acids. J was trimmed by 6 bases and V by 0 bases; bases with no gene match: 7. Germline loops: CDR1 SGDLS, CDR2 YYNGEE. The CDR3 bases are TGTGCCAGCAGCGTAGGTTCGGGGGGGCTCCCCGGGGAGCTGTTTTTT. Translating gives CASSVGSGGLPGELFF.

This chain joins TRBV2 and TRBJ2-3, with D unclear. The CDR3 has 12 amino acids. V lost 4 bases and J lost 4, with 6 bases in between. CDR1 and CDR2 from the germline V gene are SNHLY and FYNNEI. CDR3 protein: CASSVGPDTQYF. The CDR3 DNA reads as TGTGCCAGCAGTGTCGGCCCAGATACGCAGTATTTT.

The rearrangement links TRBV6-5 to TRBJ2-7, with D uncertain. Germline assignment: CDR1 MNHEY and CDR2 SVGAGI. The CDR3 length is 11 residues. V dropped 2 bases and J dropped 5 bases, with 4 bases sitting between them. The CDR3 protein is CASSYANEQYF. CDR3 nucleotide sequence: TGTGCCAGCAGTTACGCGAACGAGCAGTACTTC.

The chain links TRBV12-5 to TRBJ2-7, with D tentatively TRBD2 (6 bases). The germline V gene encodes CDR1 LGHNT and CDR2 FRNRAP. V lost 9 bases and J 3 bases, leaving 12 bases between the germline ends. This CDR3 is 12 amino acids long. This CDR3 reads CASGGGSYEQYF. As DNA, the CDR3 is TGTGCTAGCGGGGGTGGGAGCTACGAGCAGTACTTC.

This clone occurred a few times. The rearrangement joins TRBV4-1 to TRBJ2-7, with D possibly matching TRBD1 (5 bases). Trimming removed 1 base at V and 5 bases at J, with 15 bases between. This CDR3 is 15 amino acids long. CDR1 MGHRA and CDR2 YSYEKL come from the germline V gene. The CDR3 DNA reads as TGCGCCAGCAGCCAAGTCCAGGGTGAAGCCCACGAGCAGTACTTC. The encoded protein is CASSQVQGEAHEQYF.

Points on this clone: At the DNA level, this CDR3 is encoded by other sequences in the same sample as well. The J gene is TRBJ2-5, the V gene TRBV5-6, with TRBD1 matching over 9 bases. V was clipped by 0 bases and J by 4 bases; unmatched bases: 4. The CDR3 extends over 15 amino acids. CDR1 and CDR2 from the germline V gene are SGHDT and YYEEEE. The DNA for the CDR3 is TGTGCCAGCAGCTTGGTGGGACAGGGTAGAGAGACCCAGTACTTC. Protein: CASSLVGQGRETQYF.

This clone came up once. J is TRBJ2-5 and V is TRBV5-6; D is unclear. The CDR3 is made up of 14 amino acids. V was shortened by 2 bases and J by 1 base, with 9 bases between the two germline ends. Germline V gene lookup returns CDR1 SGHDT and CDR2 YYEEEE. The CDR3 loop is CASSLPAVQETQYF. CDR3 sequence (DNA): TGTGCCAGCAGCTTACCGGCGGTCCAAGAGACCCAGTACTTC.

J is TRBJ2-1 and V is TRBV7-9; D may be TRBD1 or TRBD2 (5 bases each). Germline-derived CDR1 and CDR2 are SEHNR and FQNEAQ (reference sequence). The ends were cut back, 3 bases at V and 6 bases at J, with 12 bases in the middle. CDR3 length: 14 amino acids. This chain's CDR3 is CASSFRDGFNEQFF. As DNA, the CDR3 is TGTGCCAGCAGCTTTAGGGACGGATTCAATGAGCAGTTCTTC.

This chain connects TRBV4-3 to TRBJ1-2; D is unresolved. Trimming removed 0 bases from V and 2 bases from J, with 7 bases in between. CDR3 size: 14 residues. Germline assignment: CDR1 LGHNA and CDR2 YSLEER. For the CDR3, the DNA is TGCGCCAGCAGCCAAGATCCGGGGAACTATGGCTACACCTTC. It is translated as CASSQDPGNYGYTF.

The chain uses TRBV6-5 and TRBJ1-1, with 7 positions matching TRBD1. The junction had 6 bases not matched to a gene; V was cut back by 4 bases and J by 4 bases. This CDR3 region has 14 residues. Germline values: CDR1 MNHEY, CDR2 SVGAGI. The CDR3 DNA reads as TGTGCCAGCAGTTTAGCAGGGGGGCCCACTGAAGCTTTCTTT. As protein: CASSLAGGPTEAFF.

The V call is TRBV12-5, the J call TRBJ2-1; the match to TRBD2 covers 11 bases. CDR1 LGHNT and CDR2 FRNRAP come from the germline V gene. V lost 5 bases and J lost 4; bases outside the gene matches: 16. The CDR3 contains 19 residues. CDR3 in DNA: TGTGCTAGTGGTCCTATTCTAGCGGGGGGCCTCCCCGAGTACAATGAGCAGTTCTTC. The encoded protein is CASGPILAGGLPEYNEQFF. The full variable domain, completed using reference TRBV12-5 and TRBJ2-1, is DARVTQTPRHKVTEMGQEVTMRCQPILGHNTVFWYRQTMMQGLELLAYFRNRAPLDDSGMPKDRFSAEMPDATLATLKIQPSEPRDSAVYFCASGPILAGGLPEYNEQFFGPGTRLTVL.